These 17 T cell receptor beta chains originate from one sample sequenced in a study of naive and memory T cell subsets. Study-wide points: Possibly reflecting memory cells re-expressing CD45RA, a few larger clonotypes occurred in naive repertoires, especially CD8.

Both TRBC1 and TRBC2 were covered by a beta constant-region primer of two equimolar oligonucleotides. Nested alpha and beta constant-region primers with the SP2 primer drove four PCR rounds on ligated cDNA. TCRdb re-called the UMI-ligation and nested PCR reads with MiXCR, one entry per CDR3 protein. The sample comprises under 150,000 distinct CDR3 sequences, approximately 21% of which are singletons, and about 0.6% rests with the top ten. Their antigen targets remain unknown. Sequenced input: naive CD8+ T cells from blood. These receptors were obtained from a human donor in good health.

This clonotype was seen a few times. Here the CDR3 DNA reads TGTGCCAGCAGTTCGAACCGGGAACAAGAGACCCAGTACTTC. Translation gives CASSSNREQETQYF. The rearrangement links TRBV27 to TRBJ2-5; D perhaps matches TRBD2 (5 bases). Between the trimmed V and J ends, which lost 4 bases and 2 bases, there was a span of 11 bases. Germline assignment: CDR1 MNHEY and CDR2 SMNVEV (reference sequence). The CDR3 has 14 residues.

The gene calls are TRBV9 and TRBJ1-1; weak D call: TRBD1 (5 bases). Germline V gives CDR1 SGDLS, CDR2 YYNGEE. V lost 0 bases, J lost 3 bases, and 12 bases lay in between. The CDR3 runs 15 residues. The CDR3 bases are TGTGCCAGCAGCGTAGAGCAGGGTATGCACACTGAAGCTTTCTTT. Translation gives CASSVEQGMHTEAFF.

The CDR3 reads CASSPDRGQDIQYF. The DNA for the CDR3 is TGCGCCAGCAGCCCGGACAGGGGGCAGGACATTCAGTACTTC. The genes are TRBV4-3 and TRBJ2-4; 11 nucleotides align to TRBD1. With V trimmed by 4 bases and J by 8 bases, 4 bases remained unmatched. The CDR3 has 14 residues. Germline lookup yields CDR1 LGHNA and CDR2 YSLEER.

DNA for the CDR3: TGTGCCAGCAGCCTTCGGGACCTCCCGACACCCAATGAGCAGTTCTTC. It encodes CASSLRDLPTPNEQFF. The rearrangement joins TRBV7-9 to TRBJ2-1; either TRBD1 or TRBD2 may supply D (5 bases each). Trimming took off 5 bases at V and 6 bases at J, with 20 bases between the two ends. CDR1 SEHNR and CDR2 FQNEAQ come from the germline V gene (reference sequence). The CDR3 is 16 residues long.

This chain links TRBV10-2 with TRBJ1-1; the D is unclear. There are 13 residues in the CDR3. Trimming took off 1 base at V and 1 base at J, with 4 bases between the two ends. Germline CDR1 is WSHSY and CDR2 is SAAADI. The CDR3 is CASSEYGNTEAFF. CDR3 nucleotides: TGCGCCAGCAGTGAGTACGGGAACACTGAAGCTTTCTTT.

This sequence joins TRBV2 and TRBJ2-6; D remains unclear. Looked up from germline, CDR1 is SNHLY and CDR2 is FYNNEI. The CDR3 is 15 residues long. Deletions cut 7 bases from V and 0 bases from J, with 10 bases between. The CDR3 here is CASTHGPSGANVLTF. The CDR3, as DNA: TGTGCCAGCACCCATGGGCCCTCTGGGGCCAACGTCCTGACTTTC.

CDR3 region: CASSLKTGSNQPQHF. The CDR3 DNA reads as TGTGCCAGCAGCTTAAAGACAGGCAGCAATCAGCCCCAGCATTTT. The chain joins TRBV7-8 to TRBJ1-5; TRBD1 is a possible D gene (6 bases). In germline, CDR1 is SGHVS, CDR2 FQNEAQ. This CDR3 has 15 residues. Trimming cost V 2 bases and J 1 base, with 9 bases left between them. Drawing the rest from reference TRBV7-8 and TRBJ1-5, the complete variable domain is GAGVSQSPRYKVAKRGQDVALRCDPISGHVSLFWYQQALGQGPEFLTYFQNEAQLDKSGLPSDRFFAERPEGSVSTLKIQRTQQEDSAVYLCASSLKTGSNQPQHFGDGTRLSIL.

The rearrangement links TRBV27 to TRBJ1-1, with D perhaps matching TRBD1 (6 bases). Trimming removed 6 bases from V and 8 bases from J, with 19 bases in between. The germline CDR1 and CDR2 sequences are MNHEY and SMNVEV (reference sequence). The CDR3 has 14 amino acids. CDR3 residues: CASSLETGQPEAFF. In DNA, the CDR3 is TGTGCCAGCAGCTTAGAAACCGGACAGCCAGAAGCTTTCTTT.

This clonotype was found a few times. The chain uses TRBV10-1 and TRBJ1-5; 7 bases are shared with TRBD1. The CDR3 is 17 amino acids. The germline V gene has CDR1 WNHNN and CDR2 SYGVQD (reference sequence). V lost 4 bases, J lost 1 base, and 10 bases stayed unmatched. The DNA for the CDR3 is TGCGCCAGCAGTGGGAGACAGGGCCGCGGAAGCAATCAGCCCCAGCATTTT. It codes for CASSGRQGRGSNQPQHF.

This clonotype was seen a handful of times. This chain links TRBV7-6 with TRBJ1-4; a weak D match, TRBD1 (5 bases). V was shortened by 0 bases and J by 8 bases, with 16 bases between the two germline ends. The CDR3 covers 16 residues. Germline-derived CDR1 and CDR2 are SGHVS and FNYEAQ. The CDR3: CASSLAAGPTSEKLFF. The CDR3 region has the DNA TGTGCCAGCAGCTTAGCGGCGGGGCCGACATCCGAAAAACTGTTTTTT.

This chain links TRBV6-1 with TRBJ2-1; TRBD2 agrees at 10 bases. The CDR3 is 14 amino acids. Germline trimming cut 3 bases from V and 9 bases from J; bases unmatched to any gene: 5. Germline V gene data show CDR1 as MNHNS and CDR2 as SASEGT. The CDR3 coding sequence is TGTGCCAGCAGTGACCTAGCGGGAGTTAGTGAGCAGTTCTTC. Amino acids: CASSDLAGVSEQFF.

DNA of the CDR3: TGCGCCAGCAGCCACCTACAGGGATCTGGAAACACCATATATTTT. It encodes CASSHLQGSGNTIYF. V usage is TRBV4-1 and J usage is TRBJ1-3; possible D gene TRBD1, 6 bases. This CDR3 contains 15 residues. Germline CDR1 reads MGHRA; CDR2 reads YSYEKL. Trimming took off 3 bases at V and 1 base at J, with 10 bases between the two ends.

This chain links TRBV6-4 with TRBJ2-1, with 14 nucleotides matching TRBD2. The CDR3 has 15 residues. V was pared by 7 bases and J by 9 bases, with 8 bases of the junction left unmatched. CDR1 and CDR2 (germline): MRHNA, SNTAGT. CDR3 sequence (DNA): TGTGCCAGCATACCCGGGACTAGCGGGAGTTTTGAGCAGTTCTTC. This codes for CASIPGTSGSFEQFF.

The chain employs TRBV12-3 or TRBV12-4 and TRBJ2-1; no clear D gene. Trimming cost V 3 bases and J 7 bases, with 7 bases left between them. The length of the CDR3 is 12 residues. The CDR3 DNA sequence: TGTGCCAGCAGTTTGGAATTGAATGAGCAGTTCTTC. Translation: CASSLELNEQFF.

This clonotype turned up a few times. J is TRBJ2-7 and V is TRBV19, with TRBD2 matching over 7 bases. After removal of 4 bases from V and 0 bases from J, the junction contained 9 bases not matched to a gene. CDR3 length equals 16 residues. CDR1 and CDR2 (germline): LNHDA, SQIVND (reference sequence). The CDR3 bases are TGTGCCAGTAGTACCCCGGGGAGCGGGAACTCCTACGAGCAGTACTTC. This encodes CASSTPGSGNSYEQYF.

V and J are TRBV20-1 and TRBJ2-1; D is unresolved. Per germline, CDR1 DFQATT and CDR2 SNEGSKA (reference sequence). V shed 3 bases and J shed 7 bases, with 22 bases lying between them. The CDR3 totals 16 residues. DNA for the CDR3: TGCAGTGCTAGGTCCCCCTTAGCATTCCAAATTAATGAGCAGTTCTTC. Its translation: CSARSPLAFQINEQFF.

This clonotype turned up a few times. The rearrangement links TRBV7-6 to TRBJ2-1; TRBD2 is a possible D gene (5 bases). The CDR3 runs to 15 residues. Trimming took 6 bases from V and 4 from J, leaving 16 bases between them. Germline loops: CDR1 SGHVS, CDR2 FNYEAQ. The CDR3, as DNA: TGTGCCAGCAGTTGGGAGTCCCCCGGGTACAATGAGCAGTTCTTC. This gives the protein CASSWESPGYNEQFF. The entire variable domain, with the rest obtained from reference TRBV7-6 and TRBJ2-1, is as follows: GAGVSQSPRYKVTKRGQDVALRCDPISGHVSLYWYRQALGQGPEFLTYFNYEAQQDKSGLPNDRFSAERPEGSISTLTIQRTEQRDSAMYRCASSWESPGYNEQFFGPGTRLTVL.